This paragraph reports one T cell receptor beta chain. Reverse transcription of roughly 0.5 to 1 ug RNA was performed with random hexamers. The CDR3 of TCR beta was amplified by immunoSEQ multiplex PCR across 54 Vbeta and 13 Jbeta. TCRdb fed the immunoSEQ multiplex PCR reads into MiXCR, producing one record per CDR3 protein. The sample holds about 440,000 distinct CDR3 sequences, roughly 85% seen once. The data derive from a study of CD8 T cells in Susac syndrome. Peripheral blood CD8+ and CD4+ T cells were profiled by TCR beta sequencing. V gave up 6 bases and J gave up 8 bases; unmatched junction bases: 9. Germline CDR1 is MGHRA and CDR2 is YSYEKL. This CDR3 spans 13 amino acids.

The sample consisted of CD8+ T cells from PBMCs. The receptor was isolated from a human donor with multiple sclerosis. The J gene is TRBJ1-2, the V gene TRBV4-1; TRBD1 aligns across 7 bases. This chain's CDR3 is CASRPTGSYGYTF. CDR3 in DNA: TGCGCCAGCAGACCGACAGGGAGTTACGGCTACACCTTC.